The source of this T cell receptor (beta chain) is a study of T cell repertoires in cytomegalovirus infection. In its sample, this clonotype was seen a few times. No antigen is known for it. Study-wide points: Within the response measured ex vivo, HLA-C-restricted CMV-specific TCR beta clonotypes were dominant.

V lost 0 bases and J lost 6, with 10 bases in between. Germline assignment: CDR1 SGDLS and CDR2 YYNGEE. The CDR3 extends over 13 amino acids. TCRdb analysed the reads with MiXCR anew, one entry per CDR3 protein. The sample has 150,000 or so distinct CDR3 sequences; about 20% are singletons. The sequencing used CD8+ T cells from cultured PBMCs, collected from culture after CMV antigen stimulation. V and J are TRBV9 and TRBJ2-7; possibly TRBD1 for D (6 bases). The TCR originated in a human donor in good health (CMV status not recorded). Some clones in this sample may be carry-over from other donors' samples. This chain's CDR3 is CASSVGGGSEQYF. The CDR3 coding sequence is TGTGCCAGCAGCGTAGGAGGGGGTTCCGAGCAGTACTTC.